The source of this T cell receptor (beta chain) is a study of cytomegalovirus exposure and HLA in healthy donors. Regarding the study as a whole: Presence/absence analysis assumed near-uniform sequencing depth across donors. Reports showed the classifier diagnosing cytomegalovirus status with high specificity and sensitivity.

Amplification used 60 Vbeta primers and 13 Jbeta primers. Assay used: immunoSEQ multiplex PCR; TCRdb lists only in-frame clones, some missing. Of about 85,000 clones listed, about 62% are singletons. The CDR3 has 16 amino acids. V was pared by 1 base and J by 3 bases, with 16 bases between. Germline V gene lookup returns CDR1 SGHTA and CDR2 FQGNSA. A remark on this clone: What it binds is not known.

The TCR originated in a man aged 25 to 45 in good health and CMV-seronegative. Sequencing was performed on PBMCs. V gene TRBV7-2 combines with J gene TRBJ2-7; a weak D match, TRBD1 (6 bases). DNA of the CDR3: TGTGCCAGCAGCTTAGGCCACCCAGGGGCCCTCTACGAGCAGTACTTC. It encodes CASSLGHPGALYEQYF.